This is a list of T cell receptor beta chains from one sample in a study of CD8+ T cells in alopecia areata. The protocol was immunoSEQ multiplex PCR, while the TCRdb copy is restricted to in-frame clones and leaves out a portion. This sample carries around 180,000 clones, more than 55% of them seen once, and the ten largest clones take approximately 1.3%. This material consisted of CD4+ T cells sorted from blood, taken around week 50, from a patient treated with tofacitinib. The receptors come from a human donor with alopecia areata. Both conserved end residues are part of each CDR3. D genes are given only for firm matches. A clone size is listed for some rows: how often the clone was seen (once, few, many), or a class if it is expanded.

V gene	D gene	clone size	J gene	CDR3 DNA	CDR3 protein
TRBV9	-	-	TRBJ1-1	TGTGCCAGCAGCGTAGGGAGGGGCACTGAAGCTTTCTTT	CASSVGRGTEAFF
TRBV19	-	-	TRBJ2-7	TGTGCCAGTAGTACCGGGCCTACCTCACCCTACGAGCAGTACTTC	CASSTGPTSPYEQYF
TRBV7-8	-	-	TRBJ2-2	TGTGCCAGCAAACGGGGGAACACCGGGGAGCTGTTTTTT	CASKRGNTGELFF
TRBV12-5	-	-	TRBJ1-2	TGTGCTAGTGCCCTAGGCATGCAGGGGAACTATGGCTACACCTTC	CASALGMQGNYGYTF
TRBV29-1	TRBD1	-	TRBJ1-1	TGCAGCGTCCAACCCTCAGGGGGAGCTTTCTTT	CSVQPSGGAFF
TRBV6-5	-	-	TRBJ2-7	TGTGCCAGCATGGGGGCAAGCGGCGAGCAGTACTTC	CASMGASGEQYF
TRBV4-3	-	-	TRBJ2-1	TGCGCCAGCAGCCAAGATTCGACTAGAGGCAATGAGCAGTTCTTC	CASSQDSTRGNEQFF
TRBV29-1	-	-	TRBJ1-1	TGCAGCGTTGGACCAGGGGCGCGGGTTGAAGCTTTCTTT	CSVGPGARVEAFF
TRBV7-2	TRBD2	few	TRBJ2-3	TGTGCCAGCAGCTTGAGACTAGCGGGGGCTATTACCACAGATACGCAGTATTTT	CASSLRLAGAITTDTQYF
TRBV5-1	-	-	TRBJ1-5	TGCGCCAGCAGCTTTGAGGGCTACCAGCCCCAGCATTTT	CASSFEGYQPQHF
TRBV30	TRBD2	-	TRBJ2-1	TGTGCCTGGAGCCTCGGGACTAGCGGGGGATACAATGAGCAGTTCTTC	CAWSLGTSGGYNEQFF
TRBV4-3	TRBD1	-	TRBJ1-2	TGCGCCAGCAGCCGAATGGGACAGACCTATGGCTACACCTTC	CASSRMGQTYGYTF
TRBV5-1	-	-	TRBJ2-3	TGCGCCAGCAGCTTGACTTCGGGGCAGGGCACAGATACGCAGTATTTT	CASSLTSGQGTDTQYF
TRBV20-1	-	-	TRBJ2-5	TGCAGTGCTAGTTACGAGACCCAGTACTTC	CSASYETQYF
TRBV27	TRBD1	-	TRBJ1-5	TGTGCCAGCAGTCCCTGGGACAGCTATAGCAATCAGCCCCAGCATTTT	CASSPWDSYSNQPQHF
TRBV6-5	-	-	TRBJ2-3	TGTGCCAGCAGTCGACTCGTCACAGATACGCAGTATTTT	CASSRLVTDTQYF
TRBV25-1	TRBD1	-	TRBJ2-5	TGTGCCAGCAGAGGGACAGGCCCCGAAGAGACCCAGTACTTC	CASRGTGPEETQYF
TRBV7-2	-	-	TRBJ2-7	TGTGCCAGCAGCTCGCCGGCCAACACCTACGAGCAGTACTTC	CASSSPANTYEQYF
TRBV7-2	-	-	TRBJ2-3	TGTGCCAGCAGCGGATCGGGGGGCAGATCAGATACGCAGTATTTT	CASSGSGGRSDTQYF
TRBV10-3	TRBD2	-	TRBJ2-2	TGTGCCATCAGTCCGGGACTAGCGGGGGAGCTGTTTTTT	CAISPGLAGELFF
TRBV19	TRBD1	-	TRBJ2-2	TGTGCCAGTACCGACAGGGGGCCCGGGGAGCTGTTTTTT	CASTDRGPGELFF
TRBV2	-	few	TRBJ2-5	TGTGCCACAAACCGGGACTCCCAAGAGACCCAGTACTTC	CATNRDSQETQYF
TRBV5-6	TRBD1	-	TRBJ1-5	TGTGCCAGCAGCACCATGAGGACAGGAGATCAGCCCCAGCATTTT	CASSTMRTGDQPQHF
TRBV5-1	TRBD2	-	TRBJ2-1	TGCGCCAGCAGCGGGACTAGCGGGGCCATCTACAATGAGCAGTTCTTC	CASSGTSGAIYNEQFF
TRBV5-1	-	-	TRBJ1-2	TGCGCCAGCAGCTTGGAGGATCAGTACAGCCATGGCTACACCTTC	CASSLEDQYSHGYTF
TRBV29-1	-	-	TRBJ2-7	TGCAGCGTTGAATTAGCTTCCTACGAGCAGTACTTC	CSVELASYEQYF
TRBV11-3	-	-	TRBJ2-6	TGTGCCAGCAGCCCCTGGACAGCCGCAGGTGTTTCTGGGGCCAACGTCCTGACTTTC	CASSPWTAAGVSGANVLTF
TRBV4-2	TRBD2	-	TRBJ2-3	TGTGCCAGCAGCCAAGTAGCGGGCACCACAGATACGCAGTATTTT	CASSQVAGTTDTQYF